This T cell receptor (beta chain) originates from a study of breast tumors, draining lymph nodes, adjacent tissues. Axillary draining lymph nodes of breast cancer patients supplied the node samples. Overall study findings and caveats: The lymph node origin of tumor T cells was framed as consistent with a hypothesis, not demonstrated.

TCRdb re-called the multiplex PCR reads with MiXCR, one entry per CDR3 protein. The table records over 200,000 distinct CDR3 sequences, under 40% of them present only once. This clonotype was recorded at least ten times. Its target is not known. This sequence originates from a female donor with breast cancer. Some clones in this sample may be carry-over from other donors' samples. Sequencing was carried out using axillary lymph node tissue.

The CDR3 DNA reads as TGTGCCAGTAGTATCGGGACAGGGGGTTCACCCCTCCACTTT. Encoded protein: CASSIGTGGSPLHF. The chain couples TRBV19 to TRBJ1-6, with 11 bases aligning to TRBD1. This CDR3 is 14 amino acids long. After removal of 3 bases from V and 9 bases from J, the junction contained 1 base not matched to a gene. In germline, CDR1 is LNHDA, CDR2 SQIVND (reference sequence).